The rows below give T cell receptor beta chains drawn from one sample of a study of identical twins. TCRdb called the 5' RACE reads again in MiXCR, with one record for every CDR3 protein. The sample consists of hundreds of thousands of distinct CDR3 sequences, around a sixth of them appearing once. The same sample was also studied in work on T cells expressing NK-cell markers.

Source material: PBMCs. Receptor source: a woman between 18 and 30 years old in good health. CDR3s include the opening cysteine and the closing phenylalanine or tryptophan. D genes are given only for firm matches. For some rows the clone size is stated as once, few or many, or as a class when expanded; others skip it.

>.|TRBJ2-5|.|TRBV2|16
TGTGCCAGCAATAATCTGGGGACACGGGGGCAAGAGACCCAGTACTTC
CASNNLGTRGQETQYF
>.|TRBJ2-7|TRBD2|TRBV6-1|15
TGTGCCAGCAGTCAGTTACCGGGACTAGCGTACGAGCAGTACTTC
CASSQLPGLAYEQYF
>.|TRBJ2-2|TRBD1|TRBV5-1|20
TGCGCCAGCAGCCCGCCACATCCGAAAACAGGGGAGTATCGGACCGGGGAGCTGTTTTTT
CASSPPHPKTGEYRTGELFF
>few|TRBJ2-1|.|TRBV6-5|15
TGTGCCAGCAGTTATCCTCCTAAGGGGGGCTATGAGCAGTTCTTC
CASSYPPKGGYEQFF
>.|TRBJ2-7|.|TRBV20-1|15
TGCAGTGCTAGAGGGGTCGCGCGAGGACGTACCGAGCAGTACTTC
CSARGVARGRTEQYF
>.|TRBJ2-7|.|TRBV6-2/TRBV6-3|14
TGTGCCAGCAGTGACCCGGGACTTCCCTACGAGCAGTACTTC
CASSDPGLPYEQYF
>few|TRBJ2-3|TRBD2|TRBV20-1|13
TGCAGTGCTAATCAGCGGGGGGGTGATACGCAGTATTTT
CSANQRGGDTQYF
>few|TRBJ2-1|TRBD2|TRBV11-1|18
TGTGCCAGCAGCTTAGGCGCTAGCGGGGATAGATATTACAATGAGCAGTTCTTC
CASSLGASGDRYYNEQFF
>.|TRBJ2-3|TRBD2|TRBV20-1|16
TGCAGTGCTAGAGATCCTAGCGGGACTAGCACAGATACGCAGTATTTT
CSARDPSGTSTDTQYF
>once|TRBJ2-7|TRBD2|TRBV11-2|19
TGTGCCAGCAGCCCCCCGAGACAGGCGGGACTAGCGGCCTCCTACGAGCAGTACTTC
CASSPPRQAGLAASYEQYF
>.|TRBJ2-1|.|TRBV7-9|15
TGTGCCAGCAGCTTGGGGGGAGTTGGAGGGAATGAGCAGTTCTTC
CASSLGGVGGNEQFF
>few|TRBJ2-2|.|TRBV7-8|12
TGTGCCAGCATTTCCCCAACCGGGGAGCTGTTTTTT
CASISPTGELFF
>.|TRBJ2-4|TRBD1|TRBV11-2|20
TGTGCCAGCAGCTTAAAGATGATGAAGGGGGCTGTATTAGCCAAAAACATTCAGTACTTC
CASSLKMMKGAVLAKNIQYF
>many|TRBJ2-1|.|TRBV12-3/TRBV12-4|14
TGTGCCAGCAGTTTACCCCCACTAGTTTGGGAGCAGTTCTTC
CASSLPPLVWEQFF
>.|TRBJ2-3|.|TRBV7-2|14
TGTGCCAGCAGCTTAGTGACTAGTGGAGATACGCAGTATTTT
CASSLVTSGDTQYF
>few|TRBJ2-1|.|TRBV20-1|14
TGCAGTGCCAGGGGCGAAACTAGGTACAATGAGCAGTTCTTC
CSARGETRYNEQFF
>few|TRBJ2-2|TRBD2|TRBV12-3/TRBV12-4|16
TGTGCCAGCAGTGAGCGGGGGCGCCCTGGGGCCGGGGAGCTGTTTTTT
CASSERGRPGAGELFF
>many|TRBJ2-7|.|TRBV12-3/TRBV12-4|14
TGTGCCAGCAGTTTAGCCCTGGGGACCTACGAGCAGTACTTC
CASSLALGTYEQYF
>few|TRBJ1-1|TRBD1|TRBV3-1|15
TGTGCCAGCAGCCTCGGGACAGGAGGGAACACTGAAGCTTTCTTT
CASSLGTGGNTEAFF
>few|TRBJ2-3|.|TRBV7-2|14
TGTGCCAGCACCAGGGACTTACTCACAGATACGCAGTATTTT
CASTRDLLTDTQYF
>.|TRBJ1-1|.|TRBV5-4|15
TGTGCCAGCAGCTTACACGAGCGGGGATGGACTGAAGCTTTCTTT
CASSLHERGWTEAFF